This record looks at one TCR beta chain sequence and its context. This sample is drawn from a study of blood T cell repertoires in COVID-19. Sequencing used immunoSEQ multiplex PCR; TCRdb keeps in-frame clones, though not all of them. The sample has about 200,000 clones; 86% are singletons. The CDR3 runs 11 residues. CDR1 and CDR2 from the germline V gene are DFQATT and SNEGSKA (reference sequence). Trimming shortened V by 8 bases and J by 5 bases, and 12 bases separated the two germline ends. Source material: PBMCs or T cells enriched from blood (not recorded which). J is TRBJ2-5 and V is TRBV20-1, with a weak D call TRBD1 (6 bases). This receptor was obtained from a man aged 35 to 55 with acute COVID-19. The DNA for the CDR3 is TGCAGTCACCAGGGGTGGGAGACCCAGTACTTC. Amino acid sequence: CSHQGWETQYF.